This is a list of T cell receptor beta chains from one sample in a study of T cell responses to AZD1222 COVID-19 vaccine. Here immunoSEQ multiplex PCR was the method, and the copy in TCRdb shows in-frame clones only, minus some. The sample consists of roughly 160,000 clones, around 92% of them appearing once. The sample was peripheral blood, taken on day 0 of AZD1222 vaccination. These receptors all stem from an adult in good health. The CDR3 runs from the conserved cysteine through the conserved F or W. A D gene is named only where the DNA matches it firmly. Expanded clones get a size class; other rows say once, few or many, or leave the size out.

J gene: TRBJ1-2; D gene: -; V gene: TRBV5-4; clone size: -; CDR3 DNA: TGTGCCAGCAGCGGGGTGGGGTATGGCTACACCTTC; CDR3 protein: CASSGVGYGYTF
J gene: TRBJ1-1; D gene: TRBD1; V gene: TRBV27; clone size: -; CDR3 DNA: TGTGCCAGCAGTTCCGGACAGGGGATCCCTGCTGAAGCTTTCTTT; CDR3 protein: CASSSGQGIPAEAFF
J gene: TRBJ1-2; D gene: -; V gene: TRBV6-1; clone size: -; CDR3 DNA: TGTGCCAGCAGTGAATATGCAGGGGAGGGTGGCTACACCTTC; CDR3 protein: CASSEYAGEGGYTF
J gene: TRBJ1-5; D gene: TRBD1; V gene: TRBV7-2; clone size: -; CDR3 DNA: TGTGCCAGCAGCCCTCGCTCCGGGACAGCTAACAATCAGCCCCAGCATTTT; CDR3 protein: CASSPRSGTANNQPQHF
J gene: TRBJ1-1; D gene: -; V gene: TRBV5-6; clone size: -; CDR3 DNA: TGTGCCAGCAGCCTTCGAGGAGGGGGTGAATCCTTCTTT; CDR3 protein: CASSLRGGGESFF
J gene: TRBJ2-2; D gene: -; V gene: TRBV5-1; clone size: -; CDR3 DNA: TGCGCCAGCAGTGGGCAGAACACCGGGGAGCTGTTTTTT; CDR3 protein: CASSGQNTGELFF
J gene: TRBJ1-1; D gene: -; V gene: TRBV12-3/TRBV12-4; clone size: -; CDR3 DNA: TGTGCCAGCAGCCTACCCGGGTCTCCGGCTTTCTTT; CDR3 protein: CASSLPGSPAFF
J gene: TRBJ1-6; D gene: -; V gene: TRBV30; clone size: -; CDR3 DNA: TGTGCCTGGAGCTTCAGGGGCCTAGGTGACTCACCCCTCCACTTT; CDR3 protein: CAWSFRGLGDSPLHF
J gene: TRBJ1-1; D gene: -; V gene: TRBV7-6; clone size: -; CDR3 DNA: TGTGCCACCAGAGGGGTCGGGACACCGAACGCTGAAGCTTTCTTT; CDR3 protein: CATRGVGTPNAEAFF
J gene: TRBJ2-3; D gene: TRBD2; V gene: TRBV5-4; clone size: -; CDR3 DNA: TGTGCCAGCAGCTTAGGACTAGCGGGGGGGCCAAGGACAGATACGCAGTATTTT; CDR3 protein: CASSLGLAGGPRTDTQYF
J gene: TRBJ1-6; D gene: TRBD1; V gene: TRBV3-1/TRBV3-2; clone size: -; CDR3 DNA: TGTGCCAGCAGCCAAGCCGAGACAGGGGTTTCACCCCTCCACTTT; CDR3 protein: CASSQAETGVSPLHF
J gene: TRBJ2-1; D gene: TRBD2; V gene: TRBV6-5; clone size: once; CDR3 DNA: TGTGCCAGCAGTTCATTAGCGGGGGGCTCCTACAATGAGCAGTTCTTC; CDR3 protein: CASSSLAGGSYNEQFF
J gene: TRBJ1-2; D gene: TRBD1; V gene: TRBV4-1; clone size: -; CDR3 DNA: TGCGCCAGCAGCCAAGAGAGCCGGGACAGGGGGACCTATAACTATGGCTACACCTTC; CDR3 protein: CASSQESRDRGTYNYGYTF
J gene: TRBJ1-6; D gene: -; V gene: TRBV18; clone size: -; CDR3 DNA: TGTGCCAGCTCACGTCCAAATTCACCCCTCCACTTT; CDR3 protein: CASSRPNSPLHF
J gene: TRBJ2-7; D gene: TRBD1; V gene: TRBV18; clone size: -; CDR3 DNA: TGTGCCAGCTCACCGGGACAGGGGCGGGAGCAGTACTTC; CDR3 protein: CASSPGQGREQYF
J gene: TRBJ1-2; D gene: TRBD1; V gene: TRBV9; clone size: -; CDR3 DNA: TGTGCCAGCAGCGCAAGTAGGGACAGACCTAACTATGGCTACACCTTC; CDR3 protein: CASSASRDRPNYGYTF
J gene: TRBJ2-5; D gene: TRBD1; V gene: TRBV19; clone size: -; CDR3 DNA: TGTGCCAGTAGTATCGGACAGGCTGGAGAGACCCAGTACTTC; CDR3 protein: CASSIGQAGETQYF
J gene: TRBJ1-3; D gene: TRBD1; V gene: TRBV4-1; clone size: -; CDR3 DNA: TGCGCCAGCAACCCGACAGGGCTCGGAAACACCATATATTTT; CDR3 protein: CASNPTGLGNTIYF
J gene: TRBJ1-1; D gene: TRBD1; V gene: TRBV6-6; clone size: -; CDR3 DNA: TGTGCCATCCTGGGCGGACAGGGGGCCACTGAAGCTTTCTTT; CDR3 protein: CAILGGQGATEAFF
J gene: TRBJ2-1; D gene: TRBD1; V gene: TRBV5-1; clone size: -; CDR3 DNA: TGCGCCACCTCGCAGACCCCTCAGGGGGTCAATGAGCAGTTCTTC; CDR3 protein: CATSQTPQGVNEQFF
J gene: TRBJ1-1; D gene: -; V gene: TRBV19; clone size: -; CDR3 DNA: TGTGCCAGTAGTATAGTCGGGAAGGGCGGTTCAGAAGCTTTCTTT; CDR3 protein: CASSIVGKGGSEAFF
J gene: TRBJ2-3; D gene: TRBD1; V gene: TRBV23-1; clone size: -; CDR3 DNA: TGCGCCAGCAGTCATCCTCAAGGACAGGGGAGGACAGATACGCAGTATTTT; CDR3 protein: CASSHPQGQGRTDTQYF
J gene: TRBJ2-3; D gene: -; V gene: TRBV7-6; clone size: -; CDR3 DNA: TGTGCCAGCAGCCAAGGTGCAGATACGCAGTATTTT; CDR3 protein: CASSQGADTQYF
J gene: TRBJ2-3; D gene: -; V gene: TRBV18; clone size: -; CDR3 DNA: TGTGCCAGCTCACCGGCTGTCGGTCGGGATACGCAGTATTTT; CDR3 protein: CASSPAVGRDTQYF
J gene: TRBJ2-7; D gene: TRBD1; V gene: TRBV7-9; clone size: -; CDR3 DNA: TGTGCCAGCATCCAACAAAGGACAGGGGGTTCCTACGAGCAGTACTTC; CDR3 protein: CASIQQRTGGSYEQYF
J gene: TRBJ1-4; D gene: -; V gene: TRBV28; clone size: -; CDR3 DNA: TGTGCCAGCAGTTTATGGGGGGGGAACACCCCTAATGAAAAACTGTTTTTT; CDR3 protein: CASSLWGGNTPNEKLFF
J gene: TRBJ1-2; D gene: -; V gene: TRBV4-1; clone size: once; CDR3 DNA: TGCGCCAGCAGCCAAGCTGACGGGATTCAGTCTGGCTACACCTTC; CDR3 protein: CASSQADGIQSGYTF
J gene: TRBJ2-7; D gene: TRBD1; V gene: TRBV7-9; clone size: -; CDR3 DNA: TGTGCCAGCAGCAACAGGACAGGGTTCGAGCAGTACTTC; CDR3 protein: CASSNRTGFEQYF
J gene: TRBJ1-6; D gene: -; V gene: TRBV3-1/TRBV3-2; clone size: -; CDR3 DNA: TGTGCCAGCAGCCAAGTCAGGGCCGCAAATTCACCCCTCCACTTT; CDR3 protein: CASSQVRAANSPLHF
J gene: TRBJ2-3; D gene: -; V gene: TRBV14; clone size: -; CDR3 DNA: TGTGCCAGCAGCCAAGGGGCAGGGCTAGATACAGATACGCAGTATTTT; CDR3 protein: CASSQGAGLDTDTQYF